A single sample gave rise to the 20 T cell receptor beta chains below, sequenced in a study of cytomegalovirus exposure and HLA in healthy donors. The repertoire was sequenced with immunoSEQ multiplex PCR; TCRdb's copy has only in-frame clones and lacks some. Of 300,000 to 400,000 clones listed, 86% are singletons. The sequencing sample was made of PBMCs. The origin of the receptors is a young woman in good health and CMV-seronegative.

The chain joins TRBV2 to TRBJ1-4, with D uncertain. Germline lookup yields CDR1 SNHLY and CDR2 FYNNEI. The CDR3 has 14 amino acids. V lost 6 bases and J lost 0, with 8 bases in between. In DNA form, the CDR3 reads TGTGCCAGCAGGATGGCCTCAACTAATGAAAAACTGTTTTTT. It encodes CASRMASTNEKLFF.

The chain joins TRBV5-8 to TRBJ2-1; D not resolved. Trimming removed 4 bases at V and 0 bases at J, with 11 bases between. Germline V gene sequence: CDR1 SGHTS, CDR2 YDEGEE. This CDR3 region has 15 residues. CDR3 nucleotides: TGTGCCAGCAGCAGACTCACAAGCTCCTACAATGAGCAGTTCTTC. It translates to CASSRLTSSYNEQFF.

The rearrangement joins TRBV11-2 to TRBJ2-7; the D gene is possibly TRBD2 (5 bases). V lost 4 bases and J lost 3, with 13 bases in between. Germline CDR1 is SGHAT and CDR2 is FQNNGV. The CDR3 is 14 residues long. DNA for the CDR3: TGTGCCAGCAGCTCAACAGAGGAGGTCTACGAGCAGTACTTC. Amino acid sequence: CASSSTEEVYEQYF. The variable domain in full, with the rest retrieved from reference TRBV11-2 and TRBJ2-7, is EAGVAQSPRYKIIEKRQSVAFWCNPISGHATLYWYQQILGQGPKLLIQFQNNGVVDDSQLPKDRFSAERLKGVDSTLKIQPAKLEDSAVYLCASSSTEEVYEQYFGPGTRLTVT.

The chain joins TRBV27 to TRBJ2-3, with 7 bases fitting TRBD2. This CDR3 has 14 residues. CDR1 MNHEY and CDR2 SMNVEV come from the germline V gene (reference sequence). J lost 1 base, V lost 7 bases, and 5 bases had no gene match. As DNA, the CDR3 is TGTGCCAGCACCCTGGCGGGAGGCACAGATACGCAGTATTTT. Amino acid sequence: CASTLAGGTDTQYF.

V usage is TRBV5-6 and J usage is TRBJ2-1; D ambiguous. V lost 2 bases to trimming and J lost 5 bases, with 5 bases between them. The length of the CDR3 is 12 residues. The germline gives CDR1 SGHDT, CDR2 YYEEEE. CDR3 bases: TGTGCCAGCAGCTTTCCGGACAATGAGCAGTTCTTC. As protein: CASSFPDNEQFF.

The chain is built from TRBV29-1 and TRBJ2-3, with D maybe TRBD2 (6 bases). This CDR3 contains 12 residues. V dropped 1 base and J dropped 11 bases, with 13 bases sitting between them. CDR1 is SQVTM, CDR2 ANQGSEA, per germline. CDR3 nucleotides: TGCAGCGTTGAAGCGGCGGGGATTCGGCAGTATTTT. This sequence encodes CSVEAAGIRQYF.

The chain combines TRBV15 with TRBJ2-1, with 8 bases fitting TRBD2. There are 15 residues in the CDR3. The junction had 11 bases not matched to a gene; V was cut back by 5 bases and J by 8 bases. CDR1 and CDR2 from the germline V gene are LNHNV and YYDKDF (reference sequence). The CDR3 DNA reads as TGTGCCACCAGCTGGAAAGCCCTAGCGGGCTATGAGCAGTTCTTC. Protein: CATSWKALAGYEQFF. The full variable domain, with the rest looked up from reference TRBV15 and TRBJ2-1, is DAMVIQNPRYQVTQFGKPVTLSCSQTLNHNVMYWYQQKSSQAPKLLFHYYDKDFNNEADTPDNFQSRRPNTSFCFLDIRSPGLGDTAMYLCATSWKALAGYEQFFGPGTRLTVL.

The rearrangement joins TRBV5-1 to TRBJ1-3; tentative D call: TRBD1 (6 bases). Trimming cost V 1 base and J 4 bases, with 18 bases left between them. Looked up from germline, CDR1 is SGHRS and CDR2 is YFSETQ. This CDR3 has 17 amino acids. The CDR3 reads CASSLRGGTGLGNTIYF. Here the CDR3 DNA reads TGCGCCAGCAGCTTGCGAGGAGGCACAGGGCTGGGAAACACCATATATTTT.

The chain recombines TRBV28 with TRBJ1-5; D gene ambiguous. V was cut by 3 bases and J by 7 bases, with 4 bases left in between. Germline CDR1 is MDHEN and CDR2 is SYDVKM. The length of the CDR3 is 11 residues. CDR3 sequence: CASSFKQPQHF. The CDR3 DNA reads TGTGCCAGCAGTTTTAAACAGCCCCAGCATTTT.

V is TRBV7-9 and J is TRBJ2-5; the match to TRBD1 covers 7 bases. Germline trimming cut 2 bases from V and 5 bases from J; bases unmatched to any gene: 8. The CDR3 is 15 amino acids. The germline V gene has CDR1 SEHNR and CDR2 FQNEAQ (reference sequence). The CDR3 sequence is CASSLLGQGVETQYF. CDR3 nucleotide sequence: TGTGCCAGCAGCTTATTGGGGCAGGGGGTGGAGACCCAGTACTTC.

The rearrangement joins TRBV6-5 to TRBJ1-2, with TRBD1 identical over 10 bases. This CDR3 has 14 residues. Germline CDR1 and CDR2: MNHEY and SVGAGI. The V and J ends lost 10 bases and 3 bases, in that order; junction bases with no gene match: 8. Here the CDR3 reads CATNRDRGYYGYTF. The CDR3 DNA follows: TGTGCCACCAACCGGGACAGGGGATACTATGGCTACACCTTC.

The chain couples TRBV19 to TRBJ1-2, with unresolved D. CDR3 length: 14 amino acids. Per germline, CDR1 LNHDA and CDR2 SQIVND (reference sequence). V was trimmed by 3 bases and J by 1 base, leaving 9 bases between them. CDR3 in DNA: TGTGCCAGTAGTATCGGAAGGAGTAACTATGGCTACACCTTC. It is translated as CASSIGRSNYGYTF. The complete variable domain, with remaining parts taken from reference TRBV19 and TRBJ1-2, reads DGGITQSPKYLFRKEGQNVTLSCEQNLNHDAMYWYRQDPGQGLRLIYYSQIVNDFQKGDIAEGYSVSREKKESFPLTVTSAQKNPTAFYLCASSIGRSNYGYTFGSGTRLTVV.

The chain employs TRBV2 and TRBJ2-5; 11 nucleotides match TRBD1. V shed 6 bases and J 4 bases; nucleotides not matched to a gene: 4. Germline V lookup: CDR1 SNHLY, CDR2 FYNNEI. The CDR3 is 14 residues long. The CDR3 DNA reads TGTGCCAGCAGGGACAGGGGGCGCGGAGAGACCCAGTACTTC. It codes for CASRDRGRGETQYF.

The chain carries TRBV4-1 and TRBJ2-1, with TRBD1 identical over 11 bases. The V segment lost 1 base and the J segment 12 bases; nucleotides outside the gene matches: 8. Germline CDR1 MGHRA, CDR2 YSYEKL. This CDR3 contains 15 residues. CDR3 coding DNA: TGCGCCAGCAGCCAAGGGACAGGGGGCTTAAGTTGGCAGTTCTTC. It is translated as CASSQGTGGLSWQFF.

CDR3 nucleotide sequence: TGTGCCAGCAGCTTACGAGCCAATGAGCAGTTCTTC. Residues: CASSLRANEQFF. The chain couples TRBV11-3 to TRBJ2-1; no firm D call. The CDR3 covers 12 residues. Trimming pared 2 bases from V and 6 bases from J, leaving 5 bases between. CDR1 is SGHNT and CDR2 is YENEEA in the germline V gene.

With respect to this clone: One junction end does not reproduce the germline sequence, and a read error may be involved. CDR3: CASSLELGAGMKTEAFF. The DNA for the CDR3 is TGTGCCAGCAGCTTAGAGCTAGGGGCAGGGATGAAAACTGAAGCTTTCTTT. The J gene is TRBJ1-1, the V gene TRBV7-2; D perhaps matches TRBD1 (5 bases). The CDR3 totals 17 residues. Germline V gene lookup returns CDR1 SGHTA and CDR2 FQGNSA.

The chain joins TRBV5-1 to TRBJ1-5; D call uncertain. This CDR3 spans 14 amino acids. The V end was cut by 0 bases, the J end by 2 bases, with 6 bases between. Germline lookup yields CDR1 SGHRS and CDR2 YFSETQ. CDR3 protein: CASSLDGGNQPQHF. The CDR3 DNA follows: TGCGCCAGCAGCTTGGACGGGGGCAATCAGCCCCAGCATTTT.

V is TRBV28 and J is TRBJ2-1; D possibly corresponds to TRBD2 (6 bases). V lost 4 bases, J lost 9 bases, and 22 bases lay in between. The CDR3 loop spans 16 amino acids. Germline CDR1 MDHEN, CDR2 SYDVKM. CDR3 protein: CASSSHRDSLSGEQFF. The DNA for the CDR3 is TGTGCCAGCAGTTCCCACCGGGACTCTCTGAGTGGTGAGCAGTTCTTC.

This chain connects TRBV2 to TRBJ2-7, with TRBD1 matching 8 bases. The germline V gene has CDR1 SNHLY and CDR2 FYNNEI. This CDR3 is 15 amino acids long. V was pared by 2 bases and J by 5 bases, with 8 bases of the junction left unmatched. The CDR3 DNA follows: TGTGCCAGCAGTGAATTGGGACAGGTAGCTCACGAGCAGTACTTC. Amino acid sequence: CASSELGQVAHEQYF.

This clone was detected once. This sequence joins TRBV10-1 and TRBJ2-7, with 10 bases fitting TRBD1. V was clipped by 0 bases and J by 6 bases; unmatched bases: 11. The germline CDR1 and CDR2 sequences are WNHNN and SYGVQD (reference sequence). The CDR3 contains 17 residues. The CDR3 nucleotides are TGCGCCAGCAGTGAGTCTCGGAGGACAGGGGGACCACGCGAGCAGTACTTC. This translates into CASSESRRTGGPREQYF.